Shown below are 6 T cell receptor beta chains from a single sample sequenced in a study of vaccination effects on CD4 cells after COVID-19. Viral peptide pools were used in the ViraFEST assay to expand antigen-specific CD4+ T cells, and sequencing came afterward. Researchers isolated CD4+ T cells once 9 to 11 days of culture had elapsed. No vaccinee had earlier SARS-CoV-2 infection, and nucleocapsid antibodies were negative. These TCRs' antigens remain unknown. TCRdb's copy holds only in-frame clones and misses some; the assay was immunoSEQ multiplex PCR. Of about 68,000 clones listed, roughly 80% are singletons. The sequencing here drew on CD4+ T cells from PBMCs cultured with SARS-CoV-2 spike peptides, taken before COVID-19 vaccination. The receptor source for this set is a human donor who received a COVID-19 vaccine.

The CDR3 spells CASSHGTGGFYGYTF. CDR3 DNA: TGTGCCAGCAGCCACGGGACAGGGGGCTTCTATGGCTACACCTTC. The gene calls are TRBV3-1 (or the pseudogene TRBV3-2) and TRBJ1-2, with 12 positions matching TRBD1. Germline CDR1 reads LGHDT; CDR2 reads YNNKEL (reference sequence). J lost 4 bases, V lost 3 bases, and 3 bases had no gene match. The CDR3 extends over 15 amino acids.

This clone was seen just once. The V call is TRBV5-5, the J call TRBJ2-3; a weak D match, TRBD2 (5 bases). The CDR3 sequence is 15 residues long. Per the germline V gene, CDR1 is SGHKS and CDR2 is YYEKEE (reference sequence). The V and J ends lost 5 bases and 0 bases respectively, with 13 bases between them. This CDR3 reads CASRTEGFSTDTQYF. Here the CDR3 DNA reads TGTGCCAGCAGAACCGAGGGATTTAGCACAGATACGCAGTATTTT.

A few counts support this clone. The chain links TRBV27 to TRBJ1-6; D is undetermined. The CDR3 runs 12 residues. CDR1 and CDR2 from the germline V gene are MNHEY and SMNVEV (reference sequence). Trimming cost V 4 bases and J 7 bases, with 5 bases left between them. CDR3 in DNA: TGTGCCAGCAGTTCGGCCAATTCACCCCTCCACTTT. Its translation is CASSSANSPLHF.

The chain employs TRBV24-1 and TRBJ2-5, with D unclear. V gave up 8 bases and J gave up 4 bases, with 13 bases separating them. Germline CDR1 and CDR2: KGHDR and SFDVKD. This CDR3 spans 13 amino acids. The CDR3: CATKGTGGETQYF. CDR3 sequence (DNA): TGTGCCACCAAGGGAACCGGTGGAGAGACCCAGTACTTC.

V usage is TRBV7-8 and J usage is TRBJ2-7; 8 bases are a match to TRBD1. This CDR3 comprises 15 residues. The junction had 8 bases not matched to a gene; V was cut back by 5 bases and J by 2 bases. Germline CDR1 and CDR2: SGHVS and FQNEAQ. DNA for the CDR3: TGTGCCAGCAGCCGAGACAGGGGCCTAACCTACGAGCAGTACGTC. As protein: CASSRDRGLTYEQYV.

This clone was recorded only once. The V and J genes are TRBV6-5 and TRBJ1-3, with a weak D call TRBD1 (5 bases). There are 14 residues in the CDR3. V lost 6 bases and J 0 bases, leaving 9 bases between the germline ends. Germline lookup yields CDR1 MNHEY and CDR2 SVGAGI. For the CDR3, the DNA is TGTGCCAGCAGCCGACAGTCCTCTGGAAACACCATATATTTT. Amino acids: CASSRQSSGNTIYF.